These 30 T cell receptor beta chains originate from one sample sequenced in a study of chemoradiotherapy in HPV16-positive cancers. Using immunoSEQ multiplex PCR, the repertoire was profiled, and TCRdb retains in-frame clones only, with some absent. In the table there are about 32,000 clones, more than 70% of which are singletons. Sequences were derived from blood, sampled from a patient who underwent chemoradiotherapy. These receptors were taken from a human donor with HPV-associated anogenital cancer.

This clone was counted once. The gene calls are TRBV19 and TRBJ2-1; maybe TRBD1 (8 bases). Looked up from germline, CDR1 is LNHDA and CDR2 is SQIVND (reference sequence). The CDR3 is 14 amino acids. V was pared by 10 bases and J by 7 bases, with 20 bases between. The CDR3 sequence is CATINRGGTNEQFF. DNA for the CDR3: TGTGCCACCATAAACAGGGGGGGGACAAATGAGCAGTTCTTC.

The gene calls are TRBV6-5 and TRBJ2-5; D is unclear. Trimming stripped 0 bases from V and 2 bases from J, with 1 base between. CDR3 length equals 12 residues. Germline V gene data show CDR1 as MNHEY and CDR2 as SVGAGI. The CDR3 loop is CASSYSQETQYF. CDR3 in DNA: TGTGCCAGCAGTTACTCTCAAGAGACCCAGTACTTC.

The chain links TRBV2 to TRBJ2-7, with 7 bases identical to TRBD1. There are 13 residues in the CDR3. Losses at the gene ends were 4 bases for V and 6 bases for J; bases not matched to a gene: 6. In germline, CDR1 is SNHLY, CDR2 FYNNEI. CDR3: CASSGTGVSEQYF. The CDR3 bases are TGTGCCAGCAGTGGCACAGGGGTAAGCGAGCAGTACTTC.

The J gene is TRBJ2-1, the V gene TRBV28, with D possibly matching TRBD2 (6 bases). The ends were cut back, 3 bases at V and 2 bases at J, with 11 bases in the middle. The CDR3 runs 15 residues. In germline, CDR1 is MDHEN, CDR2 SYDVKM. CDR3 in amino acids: CASSFGSSPYNEQFF. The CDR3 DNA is TGTGCCAGCAGTTTCGGGAGCTCCCCCTACAATGAGCAGTTCTTC.

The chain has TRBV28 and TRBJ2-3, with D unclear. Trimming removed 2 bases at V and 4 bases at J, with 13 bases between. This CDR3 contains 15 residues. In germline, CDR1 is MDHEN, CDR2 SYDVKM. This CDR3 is CASSLPSRQADTQYF. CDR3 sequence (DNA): TGTGCCAGCAGTTTACCTTCCAGGCAGGCAGATACGCAGTATTTT.

CDR3: CASSLDRRSGNTIYF. CDR3 DNA: TGTGCCAGCAGTTTAGACAGGAGATCTGGAAACACCATATATTTT. The J gene is TRBJ1-3, the V gene TRBV27, with D possibly matching TRBD1 (6 bases). The V and J ends lost 2 bases and 1 base respectively, with 9 bases between them. The CDR3 is 15 residues long. CDR1 MNHEY and CDR2 SMNVEV come from the germline V gene (reference sequence).

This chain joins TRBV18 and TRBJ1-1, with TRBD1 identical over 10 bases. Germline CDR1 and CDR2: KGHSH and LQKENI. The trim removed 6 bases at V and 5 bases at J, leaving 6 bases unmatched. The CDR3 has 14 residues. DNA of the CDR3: TGTGCCAGCTCCCCGGACAGGGGGGATACTGAAGCTTTCTTT. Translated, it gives CASSPDRGDTEAFF.

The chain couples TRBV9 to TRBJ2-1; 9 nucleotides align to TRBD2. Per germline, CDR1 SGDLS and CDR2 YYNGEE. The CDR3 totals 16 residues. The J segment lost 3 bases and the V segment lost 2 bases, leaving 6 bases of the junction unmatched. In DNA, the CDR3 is TGTGCCAGCAGCGTTTTAGCGGGGGCCAGCTACAATGAGCAGTTCTTC. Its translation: CASSVLAGASYNEQFF.

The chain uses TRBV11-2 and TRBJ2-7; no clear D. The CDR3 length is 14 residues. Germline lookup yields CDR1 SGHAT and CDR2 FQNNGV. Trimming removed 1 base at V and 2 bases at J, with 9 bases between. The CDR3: CASSLGPGTYEQYF. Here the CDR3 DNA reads TGTGCCAGCAGCTTAGGTCCTGGGACCTACGAGCAGTACTTC.

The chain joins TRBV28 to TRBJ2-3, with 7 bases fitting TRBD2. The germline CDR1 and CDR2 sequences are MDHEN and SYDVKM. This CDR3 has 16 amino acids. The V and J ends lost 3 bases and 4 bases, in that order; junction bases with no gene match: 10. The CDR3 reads CASSFAPGRGSDTQYF. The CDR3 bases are TGTGCCAGCAGTTTTGCCCCAGGGAGGGGTTCAGATACGCAGTATTTT.

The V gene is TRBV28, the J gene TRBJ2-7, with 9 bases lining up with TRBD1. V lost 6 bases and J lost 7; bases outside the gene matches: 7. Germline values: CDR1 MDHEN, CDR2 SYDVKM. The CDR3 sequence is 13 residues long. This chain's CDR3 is CASREQGAREQYF. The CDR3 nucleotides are TGTGCCAGCAGAGAACAGGGGGCGCGGGAGCAGTACTTC.

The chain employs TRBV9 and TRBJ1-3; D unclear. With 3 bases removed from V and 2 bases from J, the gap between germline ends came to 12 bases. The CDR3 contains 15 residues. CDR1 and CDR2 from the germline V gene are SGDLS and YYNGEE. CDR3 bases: TGTGCCAGCAGCGCGTATGACCTGCCTGGAAACACCATATATTTT. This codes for CASSAYDLPGNTIYF.

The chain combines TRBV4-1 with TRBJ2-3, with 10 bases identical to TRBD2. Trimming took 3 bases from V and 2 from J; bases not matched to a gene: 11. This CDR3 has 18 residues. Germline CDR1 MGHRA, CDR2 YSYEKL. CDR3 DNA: TGCGCCAGCAGCCATATGGGAGTAGCGGGGGGACACACAGATACGCAGTATTTT. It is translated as CASSHMGVAGGHTDTQYF.

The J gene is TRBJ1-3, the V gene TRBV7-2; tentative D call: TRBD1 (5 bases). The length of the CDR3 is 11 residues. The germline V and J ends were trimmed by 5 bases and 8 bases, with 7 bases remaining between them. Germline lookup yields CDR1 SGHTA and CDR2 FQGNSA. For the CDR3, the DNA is TGTGCCAGCAGCGACAGATACACCATATATTTT. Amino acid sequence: CASSDRYTIYF. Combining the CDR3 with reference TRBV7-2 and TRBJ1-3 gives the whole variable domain GAGVSQSPSNKVTEKGKDVELRCDPISGHTALYWYRQSLGQGLEFLIYFQGNSAPDKSGLPSDRFSAERTGGSVSTLTIQRTQQEDSAVYLCASSDRYTIYFGEGSWLTVV.

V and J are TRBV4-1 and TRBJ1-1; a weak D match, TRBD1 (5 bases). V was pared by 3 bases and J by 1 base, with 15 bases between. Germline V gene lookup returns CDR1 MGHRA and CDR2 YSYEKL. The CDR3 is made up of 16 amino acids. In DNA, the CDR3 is TGCGCCAGCAGCCACCTAGGAGACAGAAGGAACACTGAAGCTTTCTTT. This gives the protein CASSHLGDRRNTEAFF.

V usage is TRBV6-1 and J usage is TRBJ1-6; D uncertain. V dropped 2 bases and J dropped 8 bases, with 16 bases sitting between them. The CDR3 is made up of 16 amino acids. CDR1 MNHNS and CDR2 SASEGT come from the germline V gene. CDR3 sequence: CASSEYLGRLDSPLHF. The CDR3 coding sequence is TGTGCCAGCAGTGAATATTTAGGGCGACTGGATTCACCCCTCCACTTT.

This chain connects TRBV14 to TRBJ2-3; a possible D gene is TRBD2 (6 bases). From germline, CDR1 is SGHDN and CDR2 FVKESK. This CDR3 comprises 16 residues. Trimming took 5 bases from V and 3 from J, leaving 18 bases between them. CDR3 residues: CASSGPLGSPTDTQYF. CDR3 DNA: TGTGCCAGCAGCGGGCCTCTCGGGAGCCCAACAGATACGCAGTATTTT.

CDR3 region: CASSIGPREGSEQYF. As DNA, the CDR3 is TGTGCCAGTAGTATTGGGCCTCGGGAGGGGAGCGAGCAGTACTTC. The J gene is TRBJ2-7, the V gene TRBV19; 8 nucleotides agree with TRBD2. V gave up 3 bases and J gave up 6 bases; unmatched junction bases: 10. Looked up from germline, CDR1 is LNHDA and CDR2 is SQIVND (reference sequence). This CDR3 is built from 15 residues.

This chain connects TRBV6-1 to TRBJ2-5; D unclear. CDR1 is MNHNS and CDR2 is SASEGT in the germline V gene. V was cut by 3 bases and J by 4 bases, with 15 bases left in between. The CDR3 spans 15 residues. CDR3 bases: TGTGCCAGCAGTGACAATGGCAGGCTATTAGAGACCCAGTACTTC. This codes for CASSDNGRLLETQYF.

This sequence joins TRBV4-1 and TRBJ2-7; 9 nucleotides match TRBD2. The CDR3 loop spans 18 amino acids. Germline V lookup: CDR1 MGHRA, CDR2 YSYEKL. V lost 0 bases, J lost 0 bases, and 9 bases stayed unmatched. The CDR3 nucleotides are TGCGCCAGCAGCCAAGATACGGCTAGCGGGGTCTACTCCTACGAGCAGTACTTC. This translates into CASSQDTASGVYSYEQYF.

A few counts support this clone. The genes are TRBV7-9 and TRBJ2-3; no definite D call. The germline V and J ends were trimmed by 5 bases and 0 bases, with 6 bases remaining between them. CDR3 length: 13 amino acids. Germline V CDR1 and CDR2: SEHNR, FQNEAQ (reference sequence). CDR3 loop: CASSPPSTDTQYF. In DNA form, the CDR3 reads TGTGCCAGCAGCCCACCTAGCACAGATACGCAGTATTTT.

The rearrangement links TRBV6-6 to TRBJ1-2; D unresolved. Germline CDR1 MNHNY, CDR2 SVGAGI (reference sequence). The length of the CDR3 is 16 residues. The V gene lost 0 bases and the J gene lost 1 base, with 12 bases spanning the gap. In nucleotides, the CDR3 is TGTGCCAGCAGTTACTCAAGAGAGCTGCTTAACTATGGCTACACCTTC. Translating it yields CASSYSRELLNYGYTF.

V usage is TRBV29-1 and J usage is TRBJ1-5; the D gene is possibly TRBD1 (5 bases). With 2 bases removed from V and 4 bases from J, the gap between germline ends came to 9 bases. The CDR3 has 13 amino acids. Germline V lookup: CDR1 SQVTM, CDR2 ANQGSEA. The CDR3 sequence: CSVEWGVNQPQHF. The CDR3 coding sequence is TGCAGCGTTGAATGGGGGGTTAATCAGCCCCAGCATTTT.

In DNA, the CDR3 is TGCAGCGTTGGAGACAGAAGGGAACACACTGAAGCTTTCTTT. It encodes CSVGDRREHTEAFF. The chain combines TRBV29-1 with TRBJ1-1; possibly TRBD1 for D (5 bases). V was pared by 4 bases and J by 3 bases, with 15 bases between. There are 14 residues in the CDR3. Germline-derived CDR1 and CDR2 are SQVTM and ANQGSEA.

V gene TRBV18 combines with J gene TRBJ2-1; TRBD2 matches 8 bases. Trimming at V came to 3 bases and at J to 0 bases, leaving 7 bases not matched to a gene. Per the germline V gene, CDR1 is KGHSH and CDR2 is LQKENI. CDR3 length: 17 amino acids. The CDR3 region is CASSPTFSGISYNEQFF. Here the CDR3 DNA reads TGTGCCAGCTCACCTACCTTTAGCGGGATCTCCTACAATGAGCAGTTCTTC.

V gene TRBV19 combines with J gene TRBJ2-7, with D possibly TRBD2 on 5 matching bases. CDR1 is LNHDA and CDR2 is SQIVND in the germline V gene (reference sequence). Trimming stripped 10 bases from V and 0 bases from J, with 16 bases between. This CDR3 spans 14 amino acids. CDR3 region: CATTKDWNSYEQYF. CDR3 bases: TGTGCCACAACAAAGGACTGGAACTCCTACGAGCAGTACTTC.

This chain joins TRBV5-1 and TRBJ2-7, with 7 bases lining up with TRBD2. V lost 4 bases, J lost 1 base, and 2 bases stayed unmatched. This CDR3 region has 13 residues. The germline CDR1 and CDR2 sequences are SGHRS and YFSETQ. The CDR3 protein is CASSPSGSYEQYF. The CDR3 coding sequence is TGCGCCAGCAGCCCTAGCGGATCCTACGAGCAGTACTTC. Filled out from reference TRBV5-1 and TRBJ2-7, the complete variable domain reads KAGVTQTPRYLIKTRGQQVTLSCSPISGHRSVSWYQQTPGQGLQFLFEYFSETQRNKGNFPGRFSGRQFSNSRSEMNVSTLELGDSALYLCASSPSGSYEQYFGPGTRLTVT.

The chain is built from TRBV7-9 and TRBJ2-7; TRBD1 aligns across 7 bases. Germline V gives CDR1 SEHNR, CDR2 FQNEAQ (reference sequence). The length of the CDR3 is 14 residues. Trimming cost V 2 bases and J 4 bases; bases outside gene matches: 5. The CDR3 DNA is TGTGCCAGCAGCTTAATGGGACAGAATTACGAGCAGTACTTC. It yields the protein CASSLMGQNYEQYF.

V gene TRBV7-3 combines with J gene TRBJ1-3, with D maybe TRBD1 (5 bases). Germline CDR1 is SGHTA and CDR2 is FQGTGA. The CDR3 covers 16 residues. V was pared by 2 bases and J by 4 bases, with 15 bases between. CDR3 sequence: CASSLSGGSGGNTIYF. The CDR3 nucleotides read TGTGCCAGCAGCTTATCGGGGGGTTCAGGAGGAAACACCATATATTTT.

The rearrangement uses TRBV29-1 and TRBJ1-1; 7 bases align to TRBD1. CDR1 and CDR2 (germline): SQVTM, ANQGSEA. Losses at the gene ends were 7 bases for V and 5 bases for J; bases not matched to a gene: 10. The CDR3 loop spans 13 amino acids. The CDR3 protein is CSAAAKGATEAFF. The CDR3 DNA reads TGCAGCGCCGCCGCGAAGGGGGCGACTGAAGCTTTCTTT.